These T cell receptor beta chains were read from a single sample in a study of blood T cells in healthy people across ages. TCRdb fed the 5' RACE reads into MiXCR, producing one record per CDR3 protein. Of about 1.8 million distinct CDR3 sequences detected, about 50% appear once; the ten largest clones hold approximately 2.1%. The material sequenced was blood. All receptors derive from a woman between 40 and 55 years old in good health. The CDR3 runs from the conserved cysteine through the conserved F or W. Fields, in order: CDR3 protein, J gene, clone size, V gene. Rows may omit the clone size; those that give it use once, few, many or a size class.

CASSLRASGGASPTDTQYF | TRBJ2-3 | . | TRBV5-1
CASSRPGRSSSYEQYF | TRBJ2-7 | . | TRBV7-2
CASSFGLAGASYNEQFF | TRBJ2-1 | . | TRBV7-2
CSAIPMSIAKNIQYF | TRBJ2-4 | . | TRBV20-1
CASSLGQYNEQYF | TRBJ2-7 | few | TRBV12-3/TRBV12-4
CASSQQGAQDEQFF | TRBJ2-1 | few | TRBV4-1
CASKRPGTAAAEAFF | TRBJ1-1 | . | TRBV28
CASSLARQGGGTQYF | TRBJ2-3 | . | TRBV7-2
CASSFGPGPNTQYF | TRBJ2-3 | . | TRBV12-3/TRBV12-4
CASSLVAGEQYF | TRBJ2-7 | many | TRBV13
CASRDRGRTEAFF | TRBJ1-1 | . | TRBV2
CASSFEAGSTDTQYF | TRBJ2-3 | few | TRBV27
CASSIYRQGINYGYTF | TRBJ1-2 | . | TRBV6-2/TRBV6-3
CSARDMNTGQGIYGYTF | TRBJ1-2 | few | TRBV20-1
CASSRDSYRTDTQYF | TRBJ2-3 | . | TRBV14
CASSGVRNEQFF | TRBJ2-1 | . | TRBV9
CASSPALGSVYEQYF | TRBJ2-7 | few | TRBV7-7
CASSQDGLALTEQYF | TRBJ2-7 | . | TRBV3-1
CASSLVLAGGLPFYEQYF | TRBJ2-7 | . | TRBV7-2
CASSERGGGAYEQYF | TRBJ2-7 | . | TRBV25-1
CSVLQGSGWTEAFF | TRBJ1-1 | . | TRBV29-1
CAESPVPYNEQFF | TRBJ2-1 | few | TRBV6-1
CSAREHTLALYNSPLHF | TRBJ1-6 | few | TRBV20-1
CATSDSGQGSNQPQHF | TRBJ1-5 | . | TRBV24-1
CASSGWGGWTDTQYF | TRBJ2-3 | few | TRBV11-2
CASSLEAEQYF | TRBJ2-7 | . | TRBV5-1
CASSFGIAAYNEQFF | TRBJ2-1 | . | TRBV6-2/TRBV6-3
CASSEEKPSNQPQHF | TRBJ1-5 | . | TRBV2
CASNAVDEQFF | TRBJ2-1 | few | TRBV9
CASSLQRNQPQHF | TRBJ1-5 | few | TRBV27
CASKGLSSYNEQFF | TRBJ2-1 | . | TRBV19
CASSRREGGGYNEQFF | TRBJ2-1 | . | TRBV5-6
CASSVALQRYNEQFF | TRBJ2-1 | . | TRBV9
CASSHGGTGDTQYF | TRBJ2-3 | . | TRBV6-2/TRBV6-3